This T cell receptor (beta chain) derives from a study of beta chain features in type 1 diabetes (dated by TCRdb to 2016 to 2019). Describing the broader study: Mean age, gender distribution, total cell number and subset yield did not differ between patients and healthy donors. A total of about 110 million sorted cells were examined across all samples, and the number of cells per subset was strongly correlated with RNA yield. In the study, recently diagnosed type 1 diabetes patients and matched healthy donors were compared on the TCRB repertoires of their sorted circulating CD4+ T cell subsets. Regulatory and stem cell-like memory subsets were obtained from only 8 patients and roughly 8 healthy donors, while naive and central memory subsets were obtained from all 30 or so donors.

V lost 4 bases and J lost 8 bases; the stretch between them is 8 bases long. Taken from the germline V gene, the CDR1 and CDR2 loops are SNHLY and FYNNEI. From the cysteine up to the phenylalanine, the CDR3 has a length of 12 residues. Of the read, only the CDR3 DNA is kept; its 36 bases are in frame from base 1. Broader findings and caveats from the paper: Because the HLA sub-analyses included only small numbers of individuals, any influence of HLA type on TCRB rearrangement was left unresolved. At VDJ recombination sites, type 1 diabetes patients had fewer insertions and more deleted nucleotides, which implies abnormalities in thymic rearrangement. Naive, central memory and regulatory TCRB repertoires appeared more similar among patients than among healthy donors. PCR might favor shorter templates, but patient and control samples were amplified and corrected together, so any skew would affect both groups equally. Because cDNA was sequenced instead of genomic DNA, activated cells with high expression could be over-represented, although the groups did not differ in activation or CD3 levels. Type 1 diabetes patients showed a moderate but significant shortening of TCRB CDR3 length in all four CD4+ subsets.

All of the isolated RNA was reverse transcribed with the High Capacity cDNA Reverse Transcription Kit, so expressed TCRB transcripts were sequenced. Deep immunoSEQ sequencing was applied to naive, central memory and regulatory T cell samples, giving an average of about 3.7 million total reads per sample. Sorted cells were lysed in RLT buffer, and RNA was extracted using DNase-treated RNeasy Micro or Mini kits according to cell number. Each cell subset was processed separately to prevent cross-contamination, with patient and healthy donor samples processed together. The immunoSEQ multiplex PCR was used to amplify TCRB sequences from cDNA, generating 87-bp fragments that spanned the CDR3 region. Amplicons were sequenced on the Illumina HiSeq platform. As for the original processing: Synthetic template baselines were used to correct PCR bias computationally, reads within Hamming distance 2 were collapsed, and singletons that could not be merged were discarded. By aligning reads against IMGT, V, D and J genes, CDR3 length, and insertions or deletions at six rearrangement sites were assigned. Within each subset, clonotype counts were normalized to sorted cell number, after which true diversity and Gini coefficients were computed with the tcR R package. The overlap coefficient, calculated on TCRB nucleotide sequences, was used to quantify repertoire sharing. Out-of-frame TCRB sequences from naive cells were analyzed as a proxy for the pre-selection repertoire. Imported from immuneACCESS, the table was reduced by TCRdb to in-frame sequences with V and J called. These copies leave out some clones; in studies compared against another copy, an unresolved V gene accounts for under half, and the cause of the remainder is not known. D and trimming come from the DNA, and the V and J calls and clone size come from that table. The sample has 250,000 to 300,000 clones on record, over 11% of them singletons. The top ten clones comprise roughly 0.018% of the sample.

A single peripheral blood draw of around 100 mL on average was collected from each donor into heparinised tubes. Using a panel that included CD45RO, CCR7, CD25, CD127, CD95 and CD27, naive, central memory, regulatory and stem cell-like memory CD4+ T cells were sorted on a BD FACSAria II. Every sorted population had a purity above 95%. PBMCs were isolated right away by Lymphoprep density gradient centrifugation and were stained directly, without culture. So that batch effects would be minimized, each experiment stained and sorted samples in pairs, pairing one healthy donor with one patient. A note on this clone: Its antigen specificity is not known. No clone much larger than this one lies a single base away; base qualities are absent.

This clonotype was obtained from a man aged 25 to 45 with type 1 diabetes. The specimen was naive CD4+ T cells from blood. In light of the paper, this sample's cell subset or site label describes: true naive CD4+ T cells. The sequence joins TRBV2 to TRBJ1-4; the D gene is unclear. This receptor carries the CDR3 CASSVRLEKLFF. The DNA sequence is TGTGCCAGCAGTGTCCGACTGGAAAAACTGTTTTTT. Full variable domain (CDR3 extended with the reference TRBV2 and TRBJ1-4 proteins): EPEVTQTPSHQVTQMGQEVILRCVPISNHLYFYWYRQILGQKVEFLVSFYNNEISEKSEIFDDQFSVERPDGSNFTLKIRSTKLEDSAMYFCASSVRLEKLFFGSGTQLSVL.